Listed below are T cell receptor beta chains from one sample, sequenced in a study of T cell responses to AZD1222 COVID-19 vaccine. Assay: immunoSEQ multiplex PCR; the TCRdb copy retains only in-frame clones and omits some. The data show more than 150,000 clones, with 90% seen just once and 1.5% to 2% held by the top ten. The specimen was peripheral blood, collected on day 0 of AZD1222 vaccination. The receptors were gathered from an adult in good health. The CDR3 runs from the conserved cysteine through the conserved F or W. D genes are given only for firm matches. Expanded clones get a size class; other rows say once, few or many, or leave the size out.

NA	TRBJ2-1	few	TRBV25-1	CASSGGGNEQFF	TGTGCCAGCAGTGGTGGGGGCAATGAGCAGTTCTTC
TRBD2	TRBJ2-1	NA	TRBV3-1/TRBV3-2	CASSQDRLAGGGPFF	TGTGCCAGCAGCCAAGATCGGCTAGCGGGAGGGGGTCCGTTCTTC
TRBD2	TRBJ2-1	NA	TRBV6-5	CASSYSWTSRPNEQFF	TGTGCCAGCAGTTACTCATGGACTAGCCGACCCAATGAGCAGTTCTTC
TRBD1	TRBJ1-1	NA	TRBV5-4	CASSGPMKGQGNTEAFF	TGTGCCAGCAGCGGGCCGATGAAGGGACAGGGGAACACTGAAGCTTTCTTT
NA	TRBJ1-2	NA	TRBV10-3	CAISDGNPYGYTF	TGTGCCATCAGTGACGGGAATCCTTATGGCTACACCTTC
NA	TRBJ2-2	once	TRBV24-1	CATSDLQDSTGELFF	TGTGCCACCAGTGATTTGCAAGACAGCACCGGGGAGCTGTTTTTT
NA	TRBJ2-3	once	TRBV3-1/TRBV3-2	CASSQLTDTQYF	TGTGCCAGCAGCCAATTGACAGATACGCAGTATTTT
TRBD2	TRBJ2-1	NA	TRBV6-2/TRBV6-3	CASSYGTSGRSSYNEQFF	TGTGCCAGCAGTTACGGGACTAGCGGGAGGAGCTCCTACAATGAGCAGTTCTTC
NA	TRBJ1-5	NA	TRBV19	CASSMDGYRFGQPQHF	TGTGCCAGTAGTATGGATGGGTACAGGTTTGGGCAGCCCCAGCATTTT
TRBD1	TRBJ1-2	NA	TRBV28	CASSPGQVPPSYTF	TGTGCCAGCAGTCCTGGACAGGTCCCACCGAGCTACACCTTC
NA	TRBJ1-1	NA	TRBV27	CASSFAGANTEAFF	TGTGCCAGCAGTTTTGCAGGGGCGAACACTGAAGCTTTCTTT
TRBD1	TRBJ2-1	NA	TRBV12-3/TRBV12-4	CASSPGTGAEQFF	TGTGCCAGCAGCCCAGGGACAGGGGCCGAGCAGTTCTTC
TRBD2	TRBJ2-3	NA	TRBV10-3	CAISEGGRTFFGTDTQYF	TGTGCCATCAGTGAGGGCGGGAGGACCTTCTTTGGCACAGATACGCAGTATTTT
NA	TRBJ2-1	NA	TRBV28	CASSPRARTYNEQFF	TGTGCCAGCAGTCCCAGAGCACGAACCTACAATGAGCAGTTCTTC
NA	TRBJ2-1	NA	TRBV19	CASSMPGAPLYNEQFF	TGTGCCAGTAGTATGCCCGGGGCTCCTCTCTACAATGAGCAGTTCTTC
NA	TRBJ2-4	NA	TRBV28	CASRGYGAKNIQYF	TGTGCCTCGAGGGGGTACGGGGCCAAAAACATTCAGTACTTC
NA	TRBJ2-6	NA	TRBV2	CASSVRITDPPSGANVLTF	TGTGCCAGCAGTGTTCGAATCACCGACCCACCATCTGGGGCCAACGTCCTGACTTTC
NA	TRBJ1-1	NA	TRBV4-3	CASSQGGRIAEAFF	TGCGCCAGCAGCCAAGGGGGACGGATAGCTGAAGCTTTCTTT
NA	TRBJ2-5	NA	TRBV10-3	CASRNQETQYF	TGTGCCTCTCGGAACCAAGAGACCCAGTACTTC
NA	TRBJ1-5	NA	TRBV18	CASSPRTDQPQHF	TGTGCCAGCTCACCGCGTACCGATCAGCCCCAGCATTTT
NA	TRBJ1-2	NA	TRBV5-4	CASSDRRKGDYGYTF	TGTGCCAGCAGCGATAGGCGAAAAGGGGACTATGGCTACACCTTC
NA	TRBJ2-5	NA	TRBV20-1	CSAVERETQYF	TGCAGTGCCGTAGAGAGAGAGACCCAGTACTTC
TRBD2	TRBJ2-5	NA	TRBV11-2	CASSLVGAYGGLETQYF	TGTGCCAGCAGCTTAGTCGGAGCGTACGGGGGGTTAGAGACCCAGTACTTC
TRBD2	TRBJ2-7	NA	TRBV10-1	CADKKGGTSGSYEQYF	TGCGCCGACAAAAAGGGGGGGACTAGCGGGAGTTACGAGCAGTACTTC
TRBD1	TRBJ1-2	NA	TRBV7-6	CASSLIPGTGGVSGYTF	TGTGCCAGCAGCTTAATTCCCGGGACAGGGGGCGTTTCTGGCTACACCTTC
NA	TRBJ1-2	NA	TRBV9	CASSALQERYTF	TGTGCCAGCAGCGCCCTTCAGGAGCGGTACACCTTC
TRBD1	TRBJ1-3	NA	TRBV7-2	CASSPGAGGGLRNTIYF	TGTGCCAGCAGCCCTGGGGCAGGGGGGGGTTTAAGAAACACCATATATTTT
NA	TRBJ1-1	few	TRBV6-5	CASSHGGWAEAFF	TGTGCCAGCAGTCATGGGGGTTGGGCTGAAGCTTTCTTT